These 4 T cell receptor beta chains originate from one sample sequenced in a study of blood T cells in healthy people across ages. The use of a sample-barcoded 5' primer and a J-beta primer mix characterized a second PCR of about 7 to 12 cycles. TCRdb recomputed calls from the 5' RACE reads with MiXCR, one row per CDR3 protein. In the table there are approximately 1,100,000 distinct CDR3 sequences, 40% to 50% of which are singletons. What was sequenced was blood. These receptors were collected from a woman aged 55-69 years in good health.

J is TRBJ2-7 and V is TRBV27; possible D gene TRBD2, 6 bases. The ends were cut back, 7 bases at V and 2 bases at J, with 12 bases in the middle. The CDR3 extends over 13 amino acids. From germline, CDR1 is MNHEY and CDR2 SMNVEV (reference sequence). The chain's CDR3 is CASTGGATYEQYF. DNA of the CDR3: TGTGCCAGCACAGGCGGGGCGACCTACGAGCAGTACTTC.

This clonotype appeared once. The chain employs TRBV20-1 and TRBJ2-1, with D perhaps matching TRBD1 (5 bases). The CDR3 consists of 13 residues. From germline, CDR1 is DFQATT and CDR2 SNEGSKA (reference sequence). For the CDR3, the DNA is TGCAGCCGTAAGACTCCAGGGTTTATTGGCCAGTTCTTC. It codes for CSRKTPGFIGQFF.

The chain combines TRBV10-3 with TRBJ1-5; D not certain. V was cut by 6 bases and J by 4 bases, with 10 bases left in between. This CDR3 is 13 amino acids long. In germline, CDR1 is ENHRY, CDR2 SYGVKD. The DNA of the CDR3 is TGTGCCATCAGCCATGACATTAATCAGCCCCAGCATTTT. Translation gives CAISHDINQPQHF.

Details on this clonotype: Relative to the germline gene, one junction end is altered; a read error may explain this. The rearrangement joins TRBV6-6 to TRBJ2-7; D gene uncertain. Judging by the DNA end, TRBJ2-5 fits better; the J call may be wrong. This CDR3 contains 16 residues. Looked up from germline, CDR1 is MNHNY and CDR2 is SVGAGI (reference sequence). CDR3 sequence: CAGSYGLVTMQETQYF. The CDR3 coding sequence is TGTGCCGGCAGTTACGGCCTAGTTACGATGCAAGAGACCCAGTACTTC.